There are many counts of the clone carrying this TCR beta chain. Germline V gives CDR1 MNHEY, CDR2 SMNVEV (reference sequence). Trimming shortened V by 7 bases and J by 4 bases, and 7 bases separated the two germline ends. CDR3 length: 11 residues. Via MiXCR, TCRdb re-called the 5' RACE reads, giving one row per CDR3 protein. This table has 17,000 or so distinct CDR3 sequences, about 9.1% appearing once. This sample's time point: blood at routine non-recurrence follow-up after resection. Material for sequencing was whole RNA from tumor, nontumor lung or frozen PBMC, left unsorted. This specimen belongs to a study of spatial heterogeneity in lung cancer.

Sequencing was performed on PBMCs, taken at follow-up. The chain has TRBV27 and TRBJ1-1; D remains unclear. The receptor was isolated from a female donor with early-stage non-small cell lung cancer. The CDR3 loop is CASIRGTEAFF. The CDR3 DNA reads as TGTGCCAGCATTCGGGGCACTGAAGCTTTCTTT.